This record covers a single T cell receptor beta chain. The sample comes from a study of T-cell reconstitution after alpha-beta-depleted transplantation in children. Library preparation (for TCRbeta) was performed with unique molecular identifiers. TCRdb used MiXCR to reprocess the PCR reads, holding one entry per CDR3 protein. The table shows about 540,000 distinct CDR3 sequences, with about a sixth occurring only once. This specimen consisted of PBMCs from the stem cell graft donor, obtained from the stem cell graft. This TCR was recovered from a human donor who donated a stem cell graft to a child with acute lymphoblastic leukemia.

CDR3 in amino acids: CSVEVQAGTEAFF. CDR3 nucleotide sequence: TGCAGCGTTGAAGTCCAGGCGGGCACTGAAGCTTTCTTT. The J gene is TRBJ1-1, the V gene TRBV29-1, with no clear D. CDR1 is SQVTM and CDR2 is ANQGSEA in the germline V gene. This CDR3 region has 13 residues. V was cut by 1 base and J by 4 bases, with 10 bases left in between.